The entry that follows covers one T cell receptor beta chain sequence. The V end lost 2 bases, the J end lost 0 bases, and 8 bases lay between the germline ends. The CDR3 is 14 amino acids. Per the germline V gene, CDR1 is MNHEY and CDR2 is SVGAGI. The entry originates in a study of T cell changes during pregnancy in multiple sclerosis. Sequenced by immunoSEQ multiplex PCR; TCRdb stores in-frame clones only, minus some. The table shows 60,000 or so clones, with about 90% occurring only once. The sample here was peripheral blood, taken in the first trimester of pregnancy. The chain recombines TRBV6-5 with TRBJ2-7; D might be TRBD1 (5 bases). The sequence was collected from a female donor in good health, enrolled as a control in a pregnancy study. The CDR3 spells CASSYTGNSYEQYF. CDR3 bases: TGTGCCAGCAGTTACACAGGAAACTCCTACGAGCAGTACTTC.